A selection of T cell receptor beta chains follows, all from one sample in a study of T cells in Graves' hyperthyroidism and ophthalmopathy. Each CDR3 protein gets one entry after TCRdb re-called the multiplex PCR reads with MiXCR. In the table there are under 300,000 distinct CDR3 sequences, less than 30% of which are singletons. Sequencing was performed on blood. All receptors come from a man aged 40-55 years with Graves' hyperthyroidism that later progressed to Graves' ophthalmopathy. Both conserved end residues are part of each CDR3. Fields, in order: V gene, clone size, J gene, D gene, CDR3 protein, CDR3 DNA. D genes are given only for firm matches. Not every row has a clone size; where given, it reads once, few, many or a size class.

V gene: TRBV20-1
clone size: many
J gene: TRBJ2-2
D gene: -
CDR3 protein: CSASFLDGELFF
CDR3 DNA: TGCAGTGCTAGCTTTTTAGACGGGGAGCTGTTTTTT

V gene: TRBV7-9
clone size: many
J gene: TRBJ2-5
D gene: -
CDR3 protein: CASSLAGRREETQYF
CDR3 DNA: TGTGCCAGCAGCTTAGCGGGGAGGCGGGAAGAGACCCAGTACTTC

V gene: TRBV12-3/TRBV12-4
clone size: -
J gene: TRBJ1-1
D gene: -
CDR3 protein: CASSFVGGGGTEAFF
CDR3 DNA: TGTGCCAGCAGTTTCGTTGGGGGGGGAGGAACTGAAGCTTTCTTT

V gene: TRBV6-2/TRBV6-3
clone size: few
J gene: TRBJ1-1
D gene: -
CDR3 protein: CASRAGHMNTEAFF
CDR3 DNA: TGTGCCAGCCGAGCGGGACACATGAACACTGAAGCTTTCTTT

V gene: TRBV11-3
clone size: many
J gene: TRBJ1-1
D gene: -
CDR3 protein: CASTLGRGPEAFF
CDR3 DNA: TGTGCCAGCACCCTGGGTAGGGGACCTGAAGCTTTCTTT

V gene: TRBV6-1
clone size: -
J gene: TRBJ1-1
D gene: -
CDR3 protein: CASSRGGRVEAFF
CDR3 DNA: TGTGCCAGCAGCCGGGGGGGCAGAGTGGAAGCTTTCTTT

V gene: TRBV20-1
clone size: many
J gene: TRBJ2-7
D gene: TRBD2
CDR3 protein: CSARGGGLAGAYSYEQYF
CDR3 DNA: TGCAGTGCTAGAGGAGGAGGGCTAGCGGGAGCATATTCCTACGAGCAGTACTTC

V gene: TRBV28
clone size: many
J gene: TRBJ1-5
D gene: TRBD1
CDR3 protein: CASGKQGASNQPQHF
CDR3 DNA: TGTGCCAGCGGTAAACAGGGGGCGAGCAATCAGCCCCAGCATTTT

V gene: TRBV30
clone size: many
J gene: TRBJ2-5
D gene: -
CDR3 protein: CAWSVEGGETQYF
CDR3 DNA: TGTGCCTGGAGTGTCGAGGGAGGCGAGACCCAGTACTTC

V gene: TRBV28
clone size: -
J gene: TRBJ1-2
D gene: -
CDR3 protein: CASSLDRADYGYTF
CDR3 DNA: TGTGCCAGCAGCCTGGACAGAGCAGACTATGGCTACACCTTC

V gene: TRBV12-3/TRBV12-4
clone size: many
J gene: TRBJ2-2
D gene: TRBD1
CDR3 protein: CASRPGQADFGTGELFF
CDR3 DNA: TGTGCCAGCAGGCCGGGACAGGCCGACTTTGGCACCGGGGAGCTGTTTTTT

V gene: TRBV5-5
clone size: -
J gene: TRBJ1-3
D gene: -
CDR3 protein: CASSATVSGNTIYF
CDR3 DNA: TGTGCCAGCAGCGCGACAGTGTCTGGAAACACCATATATTTT

V gene: TRBV28
clone size: many
J gene: TRBJ2-5
D gene: -
CDR3 protein: CASRPGAFDTQYF
CDR3 DNA: TGTGCCAGCAGGCCTGGTGCGTTCGATACCCAGTACTTC

V gene: TRBV7-9
clone size: many
J gene: TRBJ2-5
D gene: -
CDR3 protein: CASSPAPGKETQYF
CDR3 DNA: TGTGCCAGCAGCCCAGCCCCGGGAAAAGAGACCCAGTACTTC

V gene: TRBV9
clone size: many
J gene: TRBJ2-2
D gene: -
CDR3 protein: CASSVTPGETGGELFF
CDR3 DNA: TGTGCCAGCAGCGTAACCCCGGGAGAGACGGGCGGGGAGCTGTTTTTT

V gene: TRBV5-5
clone size: many
J gene: TRBJ2-7
D gene: -
CDR3 protein: CASSSGTSDGYEQYF
CDR3 DNA: TGTGCCAGCAGCTCCGGGACGTCGGACGGGTACGAGCAGTACTTC

V gene: TRBV27
clone size: many
J gene: TRBJ2-7
D gene: TRBD1
CDR3 protein: CASSSPSIGTGVNEQYF
CDR3 DNA: TGTGCCAGCAGTTCACCGAGCATTGGGACAGGGGTGAACGAGCAGTACTTC